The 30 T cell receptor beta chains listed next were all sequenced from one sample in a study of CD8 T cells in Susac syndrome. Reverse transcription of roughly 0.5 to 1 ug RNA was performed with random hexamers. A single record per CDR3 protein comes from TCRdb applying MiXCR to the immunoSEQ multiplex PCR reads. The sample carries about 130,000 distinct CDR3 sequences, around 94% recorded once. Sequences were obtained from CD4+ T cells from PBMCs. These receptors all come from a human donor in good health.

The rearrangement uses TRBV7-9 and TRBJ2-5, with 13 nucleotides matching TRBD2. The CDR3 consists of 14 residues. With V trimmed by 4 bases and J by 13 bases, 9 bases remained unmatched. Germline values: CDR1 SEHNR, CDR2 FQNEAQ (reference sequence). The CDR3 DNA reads TGTGCCAGCAGCTCCGGCACTAGCGGGAGGGGTCGGTACTTC. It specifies CASSSGTSGRGRYF.

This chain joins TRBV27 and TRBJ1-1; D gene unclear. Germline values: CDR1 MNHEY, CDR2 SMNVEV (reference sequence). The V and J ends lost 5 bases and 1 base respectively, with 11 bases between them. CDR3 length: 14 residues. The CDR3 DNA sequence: TGTGCCAGCAGTACCCTCGGGAGGAACACTGAAGCTTTCTTT. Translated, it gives CASSTLGRNTEAFF.

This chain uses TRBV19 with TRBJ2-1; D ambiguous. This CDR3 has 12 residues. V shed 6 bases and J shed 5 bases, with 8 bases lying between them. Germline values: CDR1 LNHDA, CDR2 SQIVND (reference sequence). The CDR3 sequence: CASSRLHNEQFF. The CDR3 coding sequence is TGTGCCAGTAGCCGACTTCACAATGAGCAGTTCTTC.

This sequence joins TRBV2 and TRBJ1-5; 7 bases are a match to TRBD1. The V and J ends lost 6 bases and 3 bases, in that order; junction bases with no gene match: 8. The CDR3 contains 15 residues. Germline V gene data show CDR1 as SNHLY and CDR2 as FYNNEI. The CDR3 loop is CASSTPGTANQPQHF. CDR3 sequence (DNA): TGTGCCAGCAGCACCCCCGGGACAGCCAATCAGCCCCAGCATTTT.

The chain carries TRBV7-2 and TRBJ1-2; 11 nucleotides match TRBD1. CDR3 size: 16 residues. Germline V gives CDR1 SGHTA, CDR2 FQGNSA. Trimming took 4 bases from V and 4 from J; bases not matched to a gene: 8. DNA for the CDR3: TGTGCCAGCAGCTCAGGACAGGGGGCAGGGGGCTATGGCTACACCTTC. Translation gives CASSSGQGAGGYGYTF.

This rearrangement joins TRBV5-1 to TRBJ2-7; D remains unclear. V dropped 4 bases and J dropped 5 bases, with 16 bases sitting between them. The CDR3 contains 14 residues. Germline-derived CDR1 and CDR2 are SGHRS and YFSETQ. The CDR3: CASSRLGGPDEQYF. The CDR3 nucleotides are TGCGCCAGCAGCCGCCTGGGCGGCCCGGACGAGCAGTACTTC.

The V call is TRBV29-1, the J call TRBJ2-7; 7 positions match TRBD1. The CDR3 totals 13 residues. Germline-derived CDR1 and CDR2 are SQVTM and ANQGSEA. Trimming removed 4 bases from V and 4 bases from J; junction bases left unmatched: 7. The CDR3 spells CSVGRRGPYEQYF. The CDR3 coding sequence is TGCAGCGTTGGTCGTAGGGGGCCGTACGAGCAGTACTTC.

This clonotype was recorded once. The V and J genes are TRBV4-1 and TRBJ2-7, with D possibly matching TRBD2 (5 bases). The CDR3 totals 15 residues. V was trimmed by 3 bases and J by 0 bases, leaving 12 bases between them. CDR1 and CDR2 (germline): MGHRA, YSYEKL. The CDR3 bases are TGCGCCAGCAGCCACTCAGGCGGGTCCTCCTACGAGCAGTACTTC. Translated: CASSHSGGSSYEQYF.

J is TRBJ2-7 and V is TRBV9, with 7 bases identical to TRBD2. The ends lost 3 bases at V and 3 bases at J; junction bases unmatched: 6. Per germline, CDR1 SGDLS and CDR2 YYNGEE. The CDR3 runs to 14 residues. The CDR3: CASSGSSGIYEQYF. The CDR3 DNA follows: TGTGCCAGCAGCGGATCCAGCGGGATCTACGAGCAGTACTTC. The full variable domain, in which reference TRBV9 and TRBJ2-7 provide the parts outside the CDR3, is DSGVTQTPKHLITATGQRVTLRCSPRSGDLSVYWYQQSLDQGLQFLIQYYNGEERAKGNILERFSAQQFPDLHSELNLSSLELGDSALYFCASSGSSGIYEQYFGPGTRLTVT.

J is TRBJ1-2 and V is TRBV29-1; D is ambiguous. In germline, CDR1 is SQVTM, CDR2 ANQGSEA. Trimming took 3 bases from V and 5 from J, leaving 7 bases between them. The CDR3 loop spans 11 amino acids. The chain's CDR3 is CSVDLQYGYTF. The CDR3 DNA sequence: TGCAGCGTTGATTTGCAATATGGCTACACCTTC.

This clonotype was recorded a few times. CDR3 in amino acids: CAWRRQGDYEQYF. The CDR3 bases are TGTGCCTGGAGGAGACAGGGCGACTACGAGCAGTACTTC. The V gene is TRBV30, the J gene TRBJ2-7, with 7 bases that match TRBD1. Germline V gene sequence: CDR1 GTSNPN, CDR2 SVGIG (reference sequence). The CDR3 totals 13 residues. The junction had 5 bases not matched to a gene; V was cut back by 3 bases and J by 3 bases.

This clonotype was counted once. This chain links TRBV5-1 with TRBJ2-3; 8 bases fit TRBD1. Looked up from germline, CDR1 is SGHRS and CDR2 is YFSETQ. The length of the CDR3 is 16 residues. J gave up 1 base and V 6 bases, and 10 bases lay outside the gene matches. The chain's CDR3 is CASILAPGQGTDTQYF. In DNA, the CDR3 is TGCGCCAGCATCCTCGCCCCGGGACAGGGCACAGATACGCAGTATTTT.

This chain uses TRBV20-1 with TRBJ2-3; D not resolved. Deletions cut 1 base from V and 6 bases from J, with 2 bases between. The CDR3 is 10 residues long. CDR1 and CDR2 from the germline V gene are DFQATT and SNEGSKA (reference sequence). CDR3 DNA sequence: TGCAGTGCTAGAGCGGATACGCAGTATTTT. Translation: CSARADTQYF.

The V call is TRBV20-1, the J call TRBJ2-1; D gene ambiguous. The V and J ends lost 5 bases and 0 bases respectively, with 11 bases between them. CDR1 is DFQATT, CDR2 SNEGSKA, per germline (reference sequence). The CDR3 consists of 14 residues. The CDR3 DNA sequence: TGCAGTGCTCTTACGGCTAGCTCCTACAATGAGCAGTTCTTC. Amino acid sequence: CSALTASSYNEQFF.

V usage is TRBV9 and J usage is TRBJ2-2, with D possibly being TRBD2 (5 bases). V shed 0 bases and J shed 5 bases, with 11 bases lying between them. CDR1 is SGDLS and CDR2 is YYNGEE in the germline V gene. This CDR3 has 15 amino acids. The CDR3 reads CASSVEAGMTGELFF. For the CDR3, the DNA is TGTGCCAGCAGCGTAGAGGCCGGGATGACCGGGGAGCTGTTTTTT.

This CDR3 is CASSLAPGARTEAFF. As DNA, the CDR3 is TGTGCCAGCAGCTTAGCCCCAGGGGCTAGGACTGAAGCTTTCTTT. J is TRBJ1-1 and V is TRBV7-2, with TRBD1 as a possible D gene (6 bases). Trimming pared 0 bases from V and 5 bases from J, leaving 13 bases between. The CDR3 runs 15 residues. Per the germline V gene, CDR1 is SGHTA and CDR2 is FQGNSA.

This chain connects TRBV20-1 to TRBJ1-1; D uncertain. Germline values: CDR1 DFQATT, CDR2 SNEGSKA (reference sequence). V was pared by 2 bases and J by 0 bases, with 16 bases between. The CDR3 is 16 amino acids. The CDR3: CSARPDGLLVNTEAFF. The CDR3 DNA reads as TGCAGTGCTAGACCTGACGGCCTCTTGGTGAACACTGAAGCTTTCTTT.

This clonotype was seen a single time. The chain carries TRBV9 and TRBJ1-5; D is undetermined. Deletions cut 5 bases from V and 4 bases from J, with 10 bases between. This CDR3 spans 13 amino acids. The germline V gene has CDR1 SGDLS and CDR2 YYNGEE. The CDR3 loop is CASSSGENQPQHF. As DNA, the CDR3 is TGTGCCAGCAGTTCCGGGGAAAATCAGCCCCAGCATTTT. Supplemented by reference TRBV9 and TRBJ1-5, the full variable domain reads DSGVTQTPKHLITATGQRVTLRCSPRSGDLSVYWYQQSLDQGLQFLIQYYNGEERAKGNILERFSAQQFPDLHSELNLSSLELGDSALYFCASSSGENQPQHFGDGTRLSIL.

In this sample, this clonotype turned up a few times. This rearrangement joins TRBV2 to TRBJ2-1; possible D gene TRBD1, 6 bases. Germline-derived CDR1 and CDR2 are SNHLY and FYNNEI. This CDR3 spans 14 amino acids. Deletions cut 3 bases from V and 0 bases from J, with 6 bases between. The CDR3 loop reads CASSEDSSYNEQFF. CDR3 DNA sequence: TGTGCCAGCAGTGAGGACAGCTCCTACAATGAGCAGTTCTTC. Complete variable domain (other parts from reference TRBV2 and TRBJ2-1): EPEVTQTPSHQVTQMGQEVILRCVPISNHLYFYWYRQILGQKVEFLVSFYNNEISEKSEIFDDQFSVERPDGSNFTLKIRSTKLEDSAMYFCASSEDSSYNEQFFGPGTRLTVL.

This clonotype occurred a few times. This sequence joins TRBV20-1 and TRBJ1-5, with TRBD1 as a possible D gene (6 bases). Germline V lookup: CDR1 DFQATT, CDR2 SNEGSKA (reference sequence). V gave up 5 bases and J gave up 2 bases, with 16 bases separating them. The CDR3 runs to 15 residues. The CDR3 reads CSAARNRDGNQPQHF. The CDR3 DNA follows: TGCAGTGCTGCCCGTAACAGGGACGGCAATCAGCCCCAGCATTTT.

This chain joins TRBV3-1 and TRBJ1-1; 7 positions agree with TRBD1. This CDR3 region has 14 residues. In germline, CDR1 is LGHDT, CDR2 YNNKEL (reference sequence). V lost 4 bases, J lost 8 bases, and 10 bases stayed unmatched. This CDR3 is CASSPPGQIREAFF. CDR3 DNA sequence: TGTGCCAGCAGCCCCCCGGGACAGATCAGGGAAGCTTTCTTT.

As DNA, the CDR3 is TGTGCCAGCAGCCGAGACCCGGCGGGGAGCAATCAGCCCCAGCATTTT. Translated: CASSRDPAGSNQPQHF. The chain has TRBV6-6 and TRBJ1-5; D unresolved. From germline, CDR1 is MNHNY and CDR2 SVGAGI (reference sequence). The length of the CDR3 is 16 residues. V shed 6 bases and J shed 1 base, with 16 bases lying between them.

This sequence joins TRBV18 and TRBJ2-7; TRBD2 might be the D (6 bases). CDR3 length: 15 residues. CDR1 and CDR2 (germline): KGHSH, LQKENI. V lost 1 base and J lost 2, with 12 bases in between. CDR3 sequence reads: CASSPLEGSPYEQYF. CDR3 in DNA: TGTGCCAGCTCACCACTGGAGGGATCCCCCTACGAGCAGTACTTC. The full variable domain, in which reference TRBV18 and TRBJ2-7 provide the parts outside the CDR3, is NAGVMQNPRHLVRRRGQEARLRCSPMKGHSHVYWYRQLPEEGLKFMVYLQKENIIDESGMPKERFSAEFPKEGPSILRIQQVVRGDSAAYFCASSPLEGSPYEQYFGPGTRLTVT.

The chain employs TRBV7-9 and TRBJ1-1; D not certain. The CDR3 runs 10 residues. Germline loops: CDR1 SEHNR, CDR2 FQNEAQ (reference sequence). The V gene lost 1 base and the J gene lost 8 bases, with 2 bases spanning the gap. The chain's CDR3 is CASSLVEAFF. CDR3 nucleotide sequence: TGTGCCAGCAGCTTAGTGGAAGCTTTCTTT.

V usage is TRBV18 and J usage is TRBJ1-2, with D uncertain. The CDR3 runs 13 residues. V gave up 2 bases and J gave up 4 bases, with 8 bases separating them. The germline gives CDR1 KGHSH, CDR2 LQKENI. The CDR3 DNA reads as TGTGCCAGCTCACCAGGAGGGTTCTATGGCTACACCTTC. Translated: CASSPGGFYGYTF.

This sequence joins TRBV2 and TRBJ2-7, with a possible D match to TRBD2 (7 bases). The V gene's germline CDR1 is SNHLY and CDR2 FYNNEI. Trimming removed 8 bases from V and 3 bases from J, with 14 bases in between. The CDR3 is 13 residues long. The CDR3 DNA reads TGTGCCAGCGGGGGGGACACCGTCTACGAGCAGTACTTC. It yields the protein CASGGDTVYEQYF.

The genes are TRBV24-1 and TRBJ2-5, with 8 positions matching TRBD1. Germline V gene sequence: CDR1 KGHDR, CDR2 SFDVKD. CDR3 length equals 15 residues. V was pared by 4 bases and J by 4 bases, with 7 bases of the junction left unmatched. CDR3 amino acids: CATSDPRGPGETQYF. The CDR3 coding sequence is TGTGCCACCAGTGACCCCAGGGGGCCCGGAGAGACCCAGTACTTC.

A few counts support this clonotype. CDR3 coding DNA: TGCGCCAGCAGCCCCGGGGGCAGGGCGGATCAGCCCCAGCATTTT. Its protein product is CASSPGGRADQPQHF. This sequence joins TRBV4-1 and TRBJ1-5, with D perhaps matching TRBD1 (6 bases). Germline V gives CDR1 MGHRA, CDR2 YSYEKL. CDR3 length: 15 amino acids. Trimming removed 4 bases from V and 5 bases from J, with 15 bases in between.

The DNA for the CDR3 is TGTGCCAGTAGTGTGGACAGGGTCTATGGCTACACCTTC. It translates to CASSVDRVYGYTF. The rearrangement uses TRBV19 and TRBJ1-2, with TRBD1 matching 8 bases. Germline V CDR1 and CDR2: LNHDA, SQIVND (reference sequence). The J segment lost 4 bases and the V segment lost 5 bases, leaving 3 bases of the junction unmatched. CDR3 length: 13 residues.

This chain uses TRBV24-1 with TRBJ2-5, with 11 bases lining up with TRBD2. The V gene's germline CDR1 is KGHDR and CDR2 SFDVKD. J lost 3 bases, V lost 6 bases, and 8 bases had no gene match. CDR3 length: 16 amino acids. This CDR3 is CATSPLPGLAEETQYF. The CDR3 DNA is TGTGCCACCAGTCCCCTACCGGGACTAGCGGAAGAGACCCAGTACTTC.